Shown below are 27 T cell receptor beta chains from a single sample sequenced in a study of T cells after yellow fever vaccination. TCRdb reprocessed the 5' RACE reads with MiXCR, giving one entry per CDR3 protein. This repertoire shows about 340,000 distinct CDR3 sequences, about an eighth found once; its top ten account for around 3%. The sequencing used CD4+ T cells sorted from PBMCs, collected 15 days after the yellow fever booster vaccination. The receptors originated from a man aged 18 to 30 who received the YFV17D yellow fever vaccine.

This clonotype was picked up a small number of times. CDR3 sequence reads: CASQERGGNEQFF. In DNA, the CDR3 is TGTGCCAGCCAGGAGCGGGGGGGCAATGAGCAGTTCTTC. The chain is built from TRBV7-3 and TRBJ2-1, with TRBD2 matching over 10 bases. The CDR3 sequence is 13 residues long. In germline, CDR1 is SGHTA, CDR2 FQGTGA. With V trimmed by 8 bases and J by 6 bases, 4 bases remained unmatched.

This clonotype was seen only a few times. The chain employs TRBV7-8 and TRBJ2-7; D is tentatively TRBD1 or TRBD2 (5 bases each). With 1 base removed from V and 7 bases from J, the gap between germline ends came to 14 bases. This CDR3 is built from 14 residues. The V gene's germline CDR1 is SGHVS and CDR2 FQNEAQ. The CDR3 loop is CASSLGGSLAEQYV. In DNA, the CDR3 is TGTGCCAGCAGCTTAGGGGGGTCCTTGGCGGAGCAGTACGTC.

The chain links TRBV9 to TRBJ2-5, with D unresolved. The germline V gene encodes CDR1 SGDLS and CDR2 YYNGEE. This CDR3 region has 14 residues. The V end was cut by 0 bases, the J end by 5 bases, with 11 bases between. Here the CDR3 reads CASSVGLGGETQYF. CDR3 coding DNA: TGTGCCAGCAGCGTAGGGCTAGGCGGTGAGACCCAGTACTTC. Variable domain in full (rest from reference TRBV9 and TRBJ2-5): DSGVTQTPKHLITATGQRVTLRCSPRSGDLSVYWYQQSLDQGLQFLIQYYNGEERAKGNILERFSAQQFPDLHSELNLSSLELGDSALYFCASSVGLGGETQYFGPGTRLLVL.

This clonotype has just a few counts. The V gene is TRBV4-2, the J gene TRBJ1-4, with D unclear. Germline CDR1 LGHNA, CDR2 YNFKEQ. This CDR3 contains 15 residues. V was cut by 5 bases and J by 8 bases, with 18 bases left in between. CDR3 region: CASSSPPKLWEKLFF. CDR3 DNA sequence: TGTGCCAGCAGCTCGCCCCCTAAACTTTGGGAAAAACTGTTTTTT.

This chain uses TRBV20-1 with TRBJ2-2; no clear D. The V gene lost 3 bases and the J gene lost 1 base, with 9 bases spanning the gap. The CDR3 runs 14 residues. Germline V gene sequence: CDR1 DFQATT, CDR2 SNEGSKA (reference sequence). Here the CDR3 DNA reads TGCAGTGCTAGTCCACCGCGGAACACCGGGGAGCTGTTTTTT. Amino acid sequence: CSASPPRNTGELFF.

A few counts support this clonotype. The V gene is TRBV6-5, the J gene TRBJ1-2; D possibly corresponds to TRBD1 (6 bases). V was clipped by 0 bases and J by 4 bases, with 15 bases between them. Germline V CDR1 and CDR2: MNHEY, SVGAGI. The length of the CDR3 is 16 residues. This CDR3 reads CASSYSGIGGSYGYTF. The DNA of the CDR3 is TGTGCCAGCAGTTACTCGGGGATCGGGGGCTCCTATGGCTACACCTTC.

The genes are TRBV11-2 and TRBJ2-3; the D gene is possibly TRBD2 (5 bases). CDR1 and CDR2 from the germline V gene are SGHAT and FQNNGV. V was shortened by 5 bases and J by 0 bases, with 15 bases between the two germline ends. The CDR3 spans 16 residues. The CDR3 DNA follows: TGTGCCAGCAGCCTTCGACCTAGAGGGAGCACAGATACGCAGTATTTT. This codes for CASSLRPRGSTDTQYF.

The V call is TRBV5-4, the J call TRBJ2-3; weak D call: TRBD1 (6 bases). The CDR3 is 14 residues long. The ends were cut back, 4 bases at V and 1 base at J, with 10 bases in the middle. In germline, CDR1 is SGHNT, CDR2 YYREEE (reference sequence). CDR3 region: CASSGGLGTDTQYF. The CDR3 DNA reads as TGTGCCAGCAGCGGGGGCCTGGGCACAGATACGCAGTATTTT.

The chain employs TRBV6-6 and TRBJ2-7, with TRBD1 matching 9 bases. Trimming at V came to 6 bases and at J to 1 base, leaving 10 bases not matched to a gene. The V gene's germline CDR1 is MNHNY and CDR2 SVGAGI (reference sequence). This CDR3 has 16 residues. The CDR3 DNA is TGTGCCAGCAGAGACAGGGGGAACTTACCTTCCTACGAGCAGTACGTC. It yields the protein CASRDRGNLPSYEQYV.

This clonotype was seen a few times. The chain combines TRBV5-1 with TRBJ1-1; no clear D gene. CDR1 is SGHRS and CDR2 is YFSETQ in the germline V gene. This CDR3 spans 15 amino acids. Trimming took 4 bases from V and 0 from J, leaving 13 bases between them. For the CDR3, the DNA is TGCGCCAGCAGCCCCGACAACGGGATGAACACTGAAGCTTTCTTT. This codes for CASSPDNGMNTEAFF.

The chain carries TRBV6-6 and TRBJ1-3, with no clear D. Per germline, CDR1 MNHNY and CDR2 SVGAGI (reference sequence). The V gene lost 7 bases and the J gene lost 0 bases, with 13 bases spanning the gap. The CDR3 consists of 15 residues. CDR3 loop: CASTMRVHSGNTIYF. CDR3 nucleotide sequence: TGTGCCAGCACCATGAGGGTCCACTCTGGAAACACCATATATTTT.

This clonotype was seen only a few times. This CDR3 is CASSKDRGSLYGYTF. The CDR3 region has the DNA TGTGCCAGCAGCAAAGACAGGGGATCGCTCTATGGCTACACCTTC. V gene TRBV7-2 combines with J gene TRBJ1-2, with TRBD1 matching over 8 bases. Losses at the gene ends were 5 bases for V and 4 bases for J; bases not matched to a gene: 9. The CDR3 loop spans 15 amino acids. Germline-derived CDR1 and CDR2 are SGHTA and FQGNSA.

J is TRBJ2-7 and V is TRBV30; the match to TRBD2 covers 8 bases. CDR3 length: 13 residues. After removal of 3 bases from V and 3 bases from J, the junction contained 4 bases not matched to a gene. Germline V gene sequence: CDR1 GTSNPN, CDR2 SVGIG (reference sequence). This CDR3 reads CAWSGGAHYEQYF. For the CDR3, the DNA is TGTGCCTGGAGCGGGGGGGCTCACTACGAGCAGTACTTC.

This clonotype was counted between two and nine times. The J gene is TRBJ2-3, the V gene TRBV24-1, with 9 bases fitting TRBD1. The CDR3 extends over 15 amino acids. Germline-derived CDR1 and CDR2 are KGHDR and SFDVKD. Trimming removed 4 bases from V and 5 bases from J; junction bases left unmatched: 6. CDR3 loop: CATSERDREGDTQYF. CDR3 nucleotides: TGTGCCACCAGTGAACGGGACAGGGAGGGAGATACGCAGTATTTT.

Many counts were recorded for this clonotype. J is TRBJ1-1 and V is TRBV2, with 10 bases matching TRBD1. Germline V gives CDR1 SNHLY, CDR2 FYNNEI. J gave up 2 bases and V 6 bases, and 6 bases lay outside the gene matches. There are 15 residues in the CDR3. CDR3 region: CASSRDRGENTEAFF. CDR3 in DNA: TGTGCCAGCAGCCGGGACAGGGGCGAAAACACTGAAGCTTTCTTT.

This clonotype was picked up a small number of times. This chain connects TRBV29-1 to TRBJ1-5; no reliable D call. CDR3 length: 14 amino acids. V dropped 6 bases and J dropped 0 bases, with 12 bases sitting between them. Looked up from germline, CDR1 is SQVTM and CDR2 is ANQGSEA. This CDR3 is CSVSHSGSNQPQHF. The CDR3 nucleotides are TGCAGCGTCTCACATTCGGGTAGCAATCAGCCCCAGCATTTT.

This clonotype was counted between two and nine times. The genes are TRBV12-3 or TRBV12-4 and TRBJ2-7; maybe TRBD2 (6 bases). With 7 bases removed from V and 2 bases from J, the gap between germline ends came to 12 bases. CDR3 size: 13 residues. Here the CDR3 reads CASTGTGTYEQYF. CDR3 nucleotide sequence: TGTGCCAGCACCGGGACTGGAACCTACGAGCAGTACTTC.

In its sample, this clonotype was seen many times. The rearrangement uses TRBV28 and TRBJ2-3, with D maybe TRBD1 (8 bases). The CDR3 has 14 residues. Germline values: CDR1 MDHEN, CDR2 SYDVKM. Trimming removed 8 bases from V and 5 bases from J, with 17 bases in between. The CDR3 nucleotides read TGTGCCAGCGGCGGGGGACAGGAAATAGATACGCAGTATTTT. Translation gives CASGGGQEIDTQYF. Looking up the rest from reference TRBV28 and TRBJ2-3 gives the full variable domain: DVKVTQSSRYLVKRTGEKVFLECVQDMDHENMFWYRQDPGLGLRLIYFSYDVKMKEKGDIPEGYSVSREKKERFSLILESASTNQTSMYLCASGGGQEIDTQYFGPGTRLTVL.

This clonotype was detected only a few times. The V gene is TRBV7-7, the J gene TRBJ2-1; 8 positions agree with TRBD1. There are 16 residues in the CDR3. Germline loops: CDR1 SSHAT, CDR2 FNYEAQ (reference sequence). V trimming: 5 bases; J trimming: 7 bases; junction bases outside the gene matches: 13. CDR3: CASSPKYSTGGNEQFF. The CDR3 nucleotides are TGTGCCAGCAGCCCGAAATATTCAACAGGGGGAAATGAGCAGTTCTTC.

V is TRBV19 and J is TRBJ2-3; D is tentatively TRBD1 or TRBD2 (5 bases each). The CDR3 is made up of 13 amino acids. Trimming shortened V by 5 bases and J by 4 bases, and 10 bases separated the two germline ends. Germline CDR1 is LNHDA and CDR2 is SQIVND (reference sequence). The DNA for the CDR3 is TGTGCCAGTAGTGATCGGGGCCCAGATACGCAGTATTTT. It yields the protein CASSDRGPDTQYF.

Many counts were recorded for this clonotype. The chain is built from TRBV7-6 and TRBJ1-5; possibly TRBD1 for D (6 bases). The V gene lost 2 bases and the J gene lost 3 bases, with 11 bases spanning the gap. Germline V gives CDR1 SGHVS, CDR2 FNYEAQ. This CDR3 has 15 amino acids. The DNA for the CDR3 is TGTGCCAGCAGCTTACAATCAGGGGTCAATCAGCCCCAGCATTTT. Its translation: CASSLQSGVNQPQHF.

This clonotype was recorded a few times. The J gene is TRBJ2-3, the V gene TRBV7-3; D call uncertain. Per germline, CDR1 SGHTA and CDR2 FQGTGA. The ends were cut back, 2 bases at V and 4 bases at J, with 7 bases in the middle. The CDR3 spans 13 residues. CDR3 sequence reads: CASSLSGADTQYF. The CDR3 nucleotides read TGTGCCAGCAGCTTATCTGGGGCAGATACGCAGTATTTT.

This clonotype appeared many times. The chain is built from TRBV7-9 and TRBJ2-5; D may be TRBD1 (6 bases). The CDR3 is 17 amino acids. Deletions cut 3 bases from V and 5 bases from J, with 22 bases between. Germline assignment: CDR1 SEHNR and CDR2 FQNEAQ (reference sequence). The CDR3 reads CASSFPRQDPLRETQYF. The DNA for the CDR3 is TGTGCCAGCAGCTTTCCGAGACAGGACCCCCTCAGGGAGACCCAGTACTTC.

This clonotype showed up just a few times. CDR3 DNA: TGTGCCAGCATTCCCGGGACAGCTAAAAACAATGAGCAGTTCTTC. This translates into CASIPGTAKNNEQFF. The chain combines TRBV28 with TRBJ2-1; 7 bases agree with TRBD1. Germline V gene data show CDR1 as MDHEN and CDR2 as SYDVKM. The V gene end was trimmed by 7 bases and the J gene end by 5 bases; junction bases not matched to a gene: 11. This CDR3 region has 15 residues.

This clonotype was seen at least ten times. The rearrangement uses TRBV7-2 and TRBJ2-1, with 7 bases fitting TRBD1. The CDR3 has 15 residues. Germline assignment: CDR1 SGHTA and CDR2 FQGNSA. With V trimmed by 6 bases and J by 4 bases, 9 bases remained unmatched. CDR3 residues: CASRITGTDYNEQFF. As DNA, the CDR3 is TGTGCCAGCAGAATAACCGGGACAGATTACAATGAGCAGTTCTTC.

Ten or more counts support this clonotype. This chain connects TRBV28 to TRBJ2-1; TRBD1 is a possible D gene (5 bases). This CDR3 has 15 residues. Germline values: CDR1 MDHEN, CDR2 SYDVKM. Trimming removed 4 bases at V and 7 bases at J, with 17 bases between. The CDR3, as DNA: TGTGCCAGCAGTTCGCCCGGTCGGGCAGGGAATGAGCAGTTCTTC. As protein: CASSSPGRAGNEQFF. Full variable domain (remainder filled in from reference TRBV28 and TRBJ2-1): DVKVTQSSRYLVKRTGEKVFLECVQDMDHENMFWYRQDPGLGLRLIYFSYDVKMKEKGDIPEGYSVSREKKERFSLILESASTNQTSMYLCASSSPGRAGNEQFFGPGTRLTVL.

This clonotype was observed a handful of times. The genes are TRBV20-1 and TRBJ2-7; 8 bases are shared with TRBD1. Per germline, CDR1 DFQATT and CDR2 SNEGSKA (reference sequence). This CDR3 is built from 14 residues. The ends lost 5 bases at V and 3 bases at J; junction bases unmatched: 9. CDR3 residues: CSADGQQGVYEQYV. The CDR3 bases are TGCAGTGCTGACGGGCAACAGGGGGTCTACGAGCAGTACGTC.